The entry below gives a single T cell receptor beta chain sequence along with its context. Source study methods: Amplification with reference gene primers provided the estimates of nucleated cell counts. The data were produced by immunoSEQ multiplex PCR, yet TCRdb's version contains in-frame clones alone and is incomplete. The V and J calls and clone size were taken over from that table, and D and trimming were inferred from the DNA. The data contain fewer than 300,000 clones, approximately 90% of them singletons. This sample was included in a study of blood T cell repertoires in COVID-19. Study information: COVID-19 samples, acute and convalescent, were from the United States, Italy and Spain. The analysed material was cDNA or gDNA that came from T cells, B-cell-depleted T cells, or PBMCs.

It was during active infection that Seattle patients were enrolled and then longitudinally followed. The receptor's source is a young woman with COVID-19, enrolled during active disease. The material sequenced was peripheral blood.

This CDR3 is CASTGTGVSPLHF. In DNA form, the CDR3 reads TGTGCCTCAACCGGGACAGGGGTCTCACCCCTCCACTTT. V gene TRBV27 combines with J gene TRBJ1-6, with 10 bases that match TRBD1. This CDR3 region has 13 residues. CDR1 and CDR2 (germline): MNHEY, SMNVEV (reference sequence). V shed 11 bases, J shed 10 bases, and the junction held 8 bases outside the gene matches.